Listed below are T cell receptor beta chains from one sample, sequenced in a study of cytomegalovirus exposure and HLA in healthy donors. Generated by immunoSEQ multiplex PCR, the TCRdb table keeps only in-frame clones and is missing some. Counted here are about 160,000 clones, over 75% occurring once; the ten biggest clones make up about 0.91%. The sequencing sample was made of PBMCs. These receptors were collected from a woman aged 45-60 years in good health and CMV-seropositive. CDR3s include the opening cysteine and the closing phenylalanine or tryptophan. D genes are given only for firm matches. The size field is filled for only some rows; it gives once, few, many or a size class.

few	TRBD1	TRBV10-2	TRBJ1-1	13	TGCGCCAGCAGGGGACAGGGGAACTGGGGGGCTTTCTTT	CASRGQGNWGAFF
NA	TRBD1	TRBV19	TRBJ2-2	16	TGTGCCAGTAGTGGCAGGGACAGGGGGCTTGACGGGGAGCTGTTTTTT	CASSGRDRGLDGELFF
NA	TRBD1	TRBV18	TRBJ1-4	15	TGTGCCAGCTCACTAGGACAGGCAAAAGAGGAAAAACTGTTTTTT	CASSLGQAKEEKLFF
NA	NA	TRBV9	TRBJ1-6	13	TGTGCCAGCAGCGTAGCGGGGGACTCACCCCTCCACTTT	CASSVAGDSPLHF
once	NA	TRBV2	TRBJ2-1	14	TGTGCCAGCAGTGGGCCTAGCCTAGGGATTGAGCAGTTCTTC	CASSGPSLGIEQFF
NA	TRBD1	TRBV2	TRBJ1-2	14	TGTGCCAGCAACTCTGGACAGGACAACTATGGCTACACCTTC	CASNSGQDNYGYTF
NA	NA	TRBV6-1	TRBJ1-2	15	TGTGCCAGCAGTGACGGGGGGATGACTAACTATGGCTACACCTTC	CASSDGGMTNYGYTF
NA	NA	TRBV7-2	TRBJ1-2	14	TGTGCCAGCAGCCAAATCGGGGGGGAATATGGCTACACCTTC	CASSQIGGEYGYTF
NA	NA	TRBV5-6	TRBJ2-1	16	TGTGCCAGCAGCCGAGGGGGGGTAGACGTCAGCGGTGAGCAGTTCTTC	CASSRGGVDVSGEQFF
NA	NA	TRBV6-1	TRBJ2-5	14	TGTGCCACCCCGAGACACCCGAACCAAGAGACCCAGTACTTC	CATPRHPNQETQYF
NA	NA	TRBV7-8	TRBJ1-2	13	TGTGCCAGCAGCTTAGCCAGTAACTATGGCTACACCTTC	CASSLASNYGYTF
NA	TRBD1	TRBV7-2	TRBJ1-4	14	TGTGCCAGCAGCTCGACAGGGGGCCTTGAAAAACTGTTTTTT	CASSSTGGLEKLFF
NA	NA	TRBV29-1	TRBJ2-5	12	TGCAGCGTAAACAGAGCCCAAGAGACCCAGTACTTC	CSVNRAQETQYF
NA	NA	TRBV6-5	TRBJ1-5	15	TGTGCCAGCAGTTCACGCCCGGGGAATAATCAGCCCCAGCATTTT	CASSSRPGNNQPQHF
NA	TRBD1	TRBV5-6	TRBJ2-5	15	TGTGCCAGCAGCTCCGGACAGGGGGCAGGCGAGACCCAGTACTTC	CASSSGQGAGETQYF
few	NA	TRBV28	TRBJ1-6	16	TGTGCCAGCAGTTTTCCGGACATGTTGAGCAATTCACCCCTCCACTTT	CASSFPDMLSNSPLHF
NA	NA	TRBV11-3	TRBJ2-1	15	TGTGCCAGCAGCTTATCCTCGGAGGGCTACAATGAGCAGTTCTTC	CASSLSSEGYNEQFF
NA	TRBD1	TRBV27	TRBJ2-7	16	TGTGCCAGCAGTTTATCCCCCGGGACAGGGGGCTACGAGCAGTACTTC	CASSLSPGTGGYEQYF